Sequencing of this T cell receptor (beta chain) was carried out in a study of breast tumors, draining lymph nodes, adjacent tissues. Broader study findings: Luminal-like breast cancer showed significantly higher tumor–nontumor repertoire similarity than basal-like.

This CDR3 region has 17 residues. The germline CDR1 and CDR2 sequences are SGHTA and FQGNSA. As to this clonotype: Its antigen is as yet unknown. This sequence may be a read error, since a much larger clone differs from it by one base.

TCRdb called the multiplex PCR reads again in MiXCR, with one record for every CDR3 protein. The repertoire has around 130,000 distinct CDR3 sequences, approximately 32% of them found once; the top ten carry about 2.3%. Axillary draining lymph nodes of breast cancer patients supplied the node samples. Material for sequencing was axillary lymph node tissue. This chain connects TRBV7-2 to TRBJ1-2; 7 nucleotides match TRBD1. The clonotype originates from a female donor with breast cancer. Some clones in this sample may be carry-over from other donors' samples. The CDR3 bases are TGTGCCAGCAGCTATAGGGGGGCGAGGCAGGGGGACTATCGCTACACCTTC. This encodes CASSYRGARQGDYRYTF.